The 27 T cell receptor beta chains below all came from one sample that was sequenced in a study of T cells after yellow fever vaccination. TCRdb itself ran the 5' RACE reads through MiXCR, one entry per CDR3 protein. The sample has over 110,000 distinct CDR3 sequences; around 7.7% are singletons. Source: CD4+ T cells sorted from PBMCs, taken 5 days after the yellow fever booster vaccination. The receptors were sampled from a man aged 25-45 years who received the YFV17D yellow fever vaccine.

This clonotype was picked up many times. The rearrangement uses TRBV20-1 and TRBJ2-6; D is unresolved. Deletions cut 1 base from V and 2 bases from J, with 12 bases between. Germline-derived CDR1 and CDR2 are DFQATT and SNEGSKA (reference sequence). The CDR3 consists of 16 residues. Written as DNA, the CDR3 is TGCAGTGCTAGAGCGGGTAGGGTTACTGGGGCCAACGTCCTGACTTTC. Translated: CSARAGRVTGANVLTF.

This clonotype was found many times. The chain carries TRBV7-2 and TRBJ1-6; maybe TRBD1 (5 bases). This CDR3 is 15 amino acids long. Germline V gives CDR1 SGHTA, CDR2 FQGNSA. V was pared by 3 bases and J by 6 bases, with 12 bases between. The CDR3 coding sequence is TGTGCCAGCAGCTTGCTGGGGGTTAGTAATTCACCCCTCCACTTT. This encodes CASSLLGVSNSPLHF.

The chain employs TRBV11-2 and TRBJ2-2, with 8 bases matching TRBD2. Germline V gene sequence: CDR1 SGHAT, CDR2 FQNNGV. With V trimmed by 2 bases and J by 1 base, 15 bases remained unmatched. The CDR3 is made up of 20 amino acids. The CDR3 DNA follows: TGTGCCAGCAGCTTACATAGAGCGGGAGTCCGGAGCGGGAACACCGGGGAGCTGTTTTTT. Amino acid sequence: CASSLHRAGVRSGNTGELFF.

This clonotype showed up many times. The DNA for the CDR3 is TGTGCCAGCTCACCTGGGGGGTCGTCTGGGGCCAACGTCCTGACTTTC. It translates to CASSPGGSSGANVLTF. V usage is TRBV12-3 or TRBV12-4 and J usage is TRBJ2-6; perhaps TRBD2 as D (6 bases). The V gene lost 8 bases and the J gene lost 1 base, with 15 bases spanning the gap. This CDR3 has 16 amino acids.

The V gene is TRBV6-1, the J gene TRBJ1-3; 7 nucleotides align to TRBD1. V trimming: 5 bases; J trimming: 8 bases; junction bases outside the gene matches: 12. Germline V gene data show CDR1 as MNHNS and CDR2 as SASEGT. The CDR3 consists of 15 residues. Written as DNA, the CDR3 is TGTGCCAGCAGTCTGGGGGGGACAGAAGGATACACCATATATTTT. Translation gives CASSLGGTEGYTIYF.

Ten or more counts support this clonotype. The chain couples TRBV3-1 to TRBJ1-4; D gene unclear. V was trimmed by 7 bases and J by 3 bases, leaving 15 bases between them. CDR3 length: 15 residues. In germline, CDR1 is LGHDT, CDR2 YNNKEL (reference sequence). Written as DNA, the CDR3 is TGTGCCAGCACCTACTCGCGGGGAGCTAATGAAAAACTGTTTTTT. Translation: CASTYSRGANEKLFF.

With regard to this clonotype: This could be a read error, since a much larger clone is one nucleotide away. The CDR3 DNA reads as TGTGACAGCAGCTCCTATACTAGCGGGAGGGTCAATGAGCAGTTCTTC. Its translation is CDSSSYTSGRVNEQFF. This chain connects TRBV7-9 to TRBJ2-1, with 13 positions matching TRBD2. The CDR3 is 16 amino acids. Germline values: CDR1 SEHNR, CDR2 FQNEAQ (reference sequence).

This clonotype was detected many times. The rearrangement joins TRBV20-1 to TRBJ2-7; D possibly corresponds to TRBD2 (6 bases). The CDR3 has 13 residues. V dropped 5 bases and J dropped 5 bases, with 16 bases sitting between them. Per germline, CDR1 DFQATT and CDR2 SNEGSKA (reference sequence). CDR3 DNA: TGCAGTGCTGCGGACGGGAGTGTAAACGAGCAGTACTTC. It codes for CSAADGSVNEQYF.

This clonotype was counted at least ten times. The gene calls are TRBV13 and TRBJ2-1; maybe TRBD2 (6 bases). Germline V lookup: CDR1 PRHDT, CDR2 FYEKMQ (reference sequence). Between the trimmed V and J ends, which lost 5 bases and 4 bases, there was a span of 18 bases. The CDR3 has 16 residues. The CDR3 spells CASSPSGRGRYNEQFF. The CDR3 DNA follows: TGTGCCAGCAGCCCGTCAGGGCGGGGAAGGTACAATGAGCAGTTCTTC.

Many counts were recorded for this clonotype. Compared with germline, one end of the junction differs, possibly owing to a read error. The chain links TRBV15 to TRBJ2-7; 8 bases line up with TRBD2. The CDR3 sequence is 13 residues long. Per germline, CDR1 LNHNV and CDR2 YYDKDF (reference sequence). CDR3 protein: CATSRDLPGLGVF. In DNA, the CDR3 is TGTGCCACCAGCAGAGACTTACCGGGACTAGGGGTCTTC.

This clonotype was picked up many times. The chain carries TRBV14 and TRBJ2-5, with D tentatively TRBD1 or TRBD2 (5 bases each). CDR1 and CDR2 (germline): SGHDN, FVKESK. V lost 3 bases and J lost 3, with 14 bases in between. The CDR3 totals 15 residues. The chain's CDR3 is CASSQGVIGEETQYF. CDR3 nucleotide sequence: TGTGCCAGCAGCCAGGGGGTTATAGGAGAAGAGACCCAGTACTTC.

On this clonotype: This could be a read error, since a much larger clone is one nucleotide away. The chain couples TRBV20-1 to TRBJ1-4, with D perhaps matching TRBD1 (5 bases). Germline CDR1 reads DFQATT; CDR2 reads SNEGSKA (reference sequence). The CDR3 length is 10 residues. The CDR3 sequence: CTAGGELLFF. CDR3 coding DNA: TGCACTGCGGGGGGGGAATTACTGTTTTTT.

This clonotype was detected ten times or more. The chain has TRBV20-1 and TRBJ2-5, with 7 bases that match TRBD2. With V trimmed by 0 bases and J by 1 base, 2 bases remained unmatched. CDR1 and CDR2 (germline): DFQATT, SNEGSKA (reference sequence). The CDR3 sequence is 14 residues long. CDR3 protein: CSAREPGGQETQYF. CDR3 bases: TGCAGTGCTAGAGAGCCGGGAGGCCAAGAGACCCAGTACTTC.

The sample holds a few counts of this clonotype. The chain recombines TRBV20-1 with TRBJ1-5, with 8 nucleotides matching TRBD1. Germline-derived CDR1 and CDR2 are DFQATT and SNEGSKA (reference sequence). Trimming removed 3 bases from V and 0 bases from J; junction bases left unmatched: 4. CDR3 length equals 15 residues. Here the CDR3 reads CSARDRVNSNQPQHF. The DNA of the CDR3 is TGCAGTGCTAGGGACAGGGTTAATAGCAATCAGCCCCAGCATTTT.

This clonotype was counted ten times or more. The chain combines TRBV7-2 with TRBJ2-5; TRBD2 agrees at 8 bases. Losses at the gene ends were 6 bases for V and 4 bases for J; bases not matched to a gene: 7. Germline V lookup: CDR1 SGHTA, CDR2 FQGNSA. This CDR3 spans 14 amino acids. In DNA form, the CDR3 reads TGTGCCAGCAGGTCCGGCGGGGGGCCAGAGACCCAGTACTTC. Its translation: CASRSGGGPETQYF. The full variable domain, in which reference TRBV7-2 and TRBJ2-5 provide the parts outside the CDR3, is GAGVSQSPSNKVTEKGKDVELRCDPISGHTALYWYRQSLGQGLEFLIYFQGNSAPDKSGLPSDRFSAERTGGSVSTLTIQRTQQEDSAVYLCASRSGGGPETQYFGPGTRLLVL.

This clonotype was counted between two and nine times. The gene calls are TRBV5-4 and TRBJ2-5; D is possibly TRBD2 (5 bases). Germline CDR1 and CDR2: SGHNT and YYREEE (reference sequence). CDR3 size: 14 residues. V dropped 2 bases and J dropped 5 bases, with 13 bases sitting between them. The CDR3 sequence is CASSFSDFLETQYF. The DNA of the CDR3 is TGTGCCAGCAGCTTTTCGGACTTCTTGGAGACCCAGTACTTC.

In this sample, this clonotype turned up many times. The genes are TRBV6-1 and TRBJ1-5, with a tentative D call TRBD1 (5 bases). The CDR3 consists of 15 residues. With 5 bases removed from V and 2 bases from J, the gap between germline ends came to 13 bases. Per the germline V gene, CDR1 is MNHNS and CDR2 is SASEGT. CDR3: CASSIRRDGNQPQHF. The CDR3 DNA reads as TGTGCCAGCAGTATTCGGCGGGACGGCAATCAGCCCCAGCATTTT.

Note on this clonotype: A read error is possible here, since a much larger clone lies one base away. V gene TRBV10-3 combines with J gene TRBJ1-2, with D possibly matching TRBD1 (5 bases). CDR1 and CDR2 (germline): ENHRY, SYGVKD. The CDR3 extends over 12 amino acids. CDR3 sequence reads: CTISAKEGAHTF. CDR3 in DNA: TGTACCATCAGTGCTAAGGAAGGGGCGCACACCTTC.

This clonotype has at least ten counts. The chain links TRBV10-3 to TRBJ1-5; 9 bases fit TRBD1. The CDR3 loop spans 14 amino acids. The V gene's germline CDR1 is ENHRY and CDR2 SYGVKD. J was trimmed by 6 bases and V by 4 bases; bases with no gene match: 4. The CDR3 protein is CAISAGQGPQPQHF. The DNA of the CDR3 is TGTGCCATCAGTGCGGGACAGGGACCTCAGCCCCAGCATTTT.

This clonotype showed up many times. The V call is TRBV29-1, the J call TRBJ1-2; maybe TRBD1 (5 bases). The germline V gene encodes CDR1 SQVTM and CDR2 ANQGSEA. Between the trimmed V and J ends, which lost 4 bases and 6 bases, there was a span of 18 bases. The CDR3 covers 14 residues. The chain's CDR3 is CSVGAGTQRDGYTF. The DNA of the CDR3 is TGCAGCGTTGGGGCCGGGACCCAGAGGGATGGCTACACCTTC.

This clonotype has at least ten counts. Here the CDR3 DNA reads TGTGCCAGCAAAAACACAGACAGAAAGACAAGAAACATTCAGTACTTC. Amino acids: CASKNTDRKTRNIQYF. The chain employs TRBV6-2 or TRBV6-3 and TRBJ2-4; perhaps TRBD1 as D (5 bases). V shed 7 bases and J shed 6 bases, with 22 bases lying between them. Per germline, CDR1 MNHEY and CDR2 SVGEGT. This CDR3 has 16 residues.

This clonotype has ten or more counts. The chain couples TRBV7-2 to TRBJ2-1, with TRBD2 as a possible D gene (6 bases). The V gene lost 5 bases and the J gene lost 7 bases, with 18 bases spanning the gap. The CDR3 totals 15 residues. CDR1 SGHTA and CDR2 FQGNSA come from the germline V gene. As DNA, the CDR3 is TGTGCCAGCAGCACCCGAGCGGGTGGGGAGAATGAGCAGTTCTTC. It yields the protein CASSTRAGGENEQFF.

This clonotype was recorded many times. The CDR3 loop is CASSSQGQGPPDTQYF. The CDR3 DNA follows: TGTGCCAGCAGCTCTCAAGGACAGGGCCCCCCAGATACGCAGTATTTT. The chain recombines TRBV7-9 with TRBJ2-3; TRBD1 aligns across 8 bases. CDR1 SEHNR and CDR2 FQNEAQ come from the germline V gene (reference sequence). Trimming took 4 bases from V and 4 from J; bases not matched to a gene: 10. The CDR3 runs to 16 residues.

Concerning this clonotype itself: It may be a read error: a sequence one base away is much more abundant. V and J are TRBV2 and TRBJ1-1; D gene uncertain. With 2 bases removed from V and 11 bases from J, the gap between germline ends came to 9 bases. The CDR3 extends over 11 amino acids. Germline V gives CDR1 SNHLY, CDR2 FYNNEI. The CDR3: CASSEPSAAFF. The CDR3 DNA follows: TGTGCCAGCAGTGAACCCAGCGCGGCTTTCTTT.

The sample holds a few counts of this clonotype. The chain links TRBV5-5 to TRBJ2-3; 7 bases fit TRBD2. The CDR3 totals 18 residues. V was pared by 7 bases and J by 4 bases, with 21 bases of the junction left unmatched. The germline V gene encodes CDR1 SGHKS and CDR2 YYEKEE (reference sequence). CDR3 in amino acids: CASLGGIPAAVEADTQYF. The CDR3 nucleotides are TGTGCCAGCCTCGGGGGGATTCCCGCAGCCGTGGAGGCAGATACGCAGTATTTT. The full variable domain, rest sourced from reference TRBV5-5 and TRBJ2-3, is DAGVTQSPTHLIKTRGQQVTLRCSPISGHKSVSWYQQVLGQGPQFIFQYYEKEERGRGNFPDRFSARQFPNYSSELNVNALLLGDSALYLCASLGGIPAAVEADTQYFGPGTRLTVL.

In this sample, this clonotype turned up a few times. V usage is TRBV6-5 and J usage is TRBJ2-7, with TRBD1 as a possible D gene (7 bases). Per germline, CDR1 MNHEY and CDR2 SVGAGI. The CDR3 sequence is 18 residues long. V was shortened by 4 bases and J by 0 bases, with 22 bases between the two germline ends. Written as DNA, the CDR3 is TGTGCCAGCAGTTCCTTAAGGTTGGGCAGGGGGGCCTCCTACGAGCAGTACTTC. This sequence encodes CASSSLRLGRGASYEQYF.

Ten or more counts support this clonotype. V gene TRBV5-1 combines with J gene TRBJ2-1, with no clear D. This CDR3 is built from 14 residues. V dropped 2 bases and J dropped 2 bases, with 8 bases sitting between them. Per the germline V gene, CDR1 is SGHRS and CDR2 is YFSETQ. DNA of the CDR3: TGCGCCAGCAGCTTCTCCCAAGCCTACAATGAGCAGTTCTTC. Its protein is CASSFSQAYNEQFF.